This TCR beta chain was observed in a study of cytomegalovirus exposure and HLA in healthy donors. Regarding the study as a whole: Clonal expansion, a later analysis showed, was greater in HLA-associated TCR beta chains than in equally common others. Investigators reported 150 to 200 TCR beta chains as tied to cytomegalovirus. Most likely, a cluster of highly shared sequence variants arose as a sequencing artifact.

It was with 60 Vbeta and 13 Jbeta primers that the PCR ran. The method was immunoSEQ multiplex PCR; TCRdb's version includes in-frame clones alone and lacks a portion of them. The data show some 140,000 clones, with roughly 80% seen just once and around 2% held by the top ten. Unrecorded immune exposure was likely among donors, who were nominally healthy when sampled. Note on this clone: Antigen specificity is unknown.

With 3 bases clipped from V and 6 bases from J, the junction kept 15 bases outside the gene matches. The germline V gene encodes CDR1 SGHRS and CDR2 YFSETQ. The CDR3 contains 18 residues. The genes are TRBV5-1 and TRBJ2-1; TRBD2 agrees at 10 bases. The origin of this receptor is a man aged 25 to 40 in good health and CMV-seronegative. Source material: PBMCs. Written as DNA, the CDR3 is TGCGCCAGCAGCTCGCAACCCGACGTTATAGCGGGAGGCAATGAGCAGTTCTTC. Its protein is CASSSQPDVIAGGNEQFF.